The entry below gives a single T cell receptor (beta chain) sequence along with its context. Antigen specificity is unknown. These data belong to a study of OX40 agonist ivuxolimab in advanced cancers. As for the study in general: The study treated patients with ivuxolimab, an agonistic anti-OX40 (CD134) antibody. Two patients with cutaneous melanoma and one with hepatocellular carcinoma, three in total, showed partial responses. Participants, roughly 81% male, averaged approximately 56 years of age, ranging from roughly 23 to 80.

Clones were sequenced by immunoSEQ multiplex PCR, and TCRdb holds only the in-frame ones, with some missing. The table has fewer than 45,000 clones, about 82% seen once. Study outcomes and limitations: Expanded peripheral T cells had an undetermined antigen specificity.

Germline lookup yields CDR1 MNHEY and CDR2 SVGAGI. This CDR3 contains 15 residues. V dropped 6 bases and J dropped 7; count of bases not matched to a gene: 10. The sequence was collected from an adult with an advanced solid tumor such as melanoma, head and neck, liver or kidney cancer. The sequencing here drew on CD4+ or CD8+ T cells sorted from blood, taken in a trial of the OX40 agonist ivuxolimab. The chain recombines TRBV6-5 with TRBJ2-1; 9 positions agree with TRBD2. CDR3 bases: TGTGCCAGCAGAACCCCGGGACTAGCCATGAATGAGCAGTTCTTC. Translation: CASRTPGLAMNEQFF.